This TCR beta chain was documented in a study of T cells in tuberculosis. Background on the study: CD1B tetramers identified T cells specific for mycobacterial lipid GMM.

As regards this clone: Its antigen is currently unknown.

The CDR3 loop spans 15 amino acids. V lost 4 bases to trimming and J lost 4 bases, with 17 bases between them. CDR1 and CDR2 (germline): MGHRA, YSYEKL. Findings and caveats of the study: Active tuberculosis cases were adults; controls were adolescents. Smaller distances to GMM-specific TCRs suggested their expansion in active tuberculosis.

Adolescents were screened for latent TB by skin test and IGRA. Libraries were prepared by immunoSEQ multiplex PCR; TCRdb keeps only in-frame clonotypes and omits some of them. Found here are about 29,000 clones, over 90% of them singletons; the top ten hold around 4.7%. This chain uses TRBV4-1 with TRBJ2-7; D is perhaps TRBD1 (5 bases). This sequence originates from a donor aged 10-29 years with latent tuberculosis or without tuberculosis infection. Sequenced material: PBMCs. CDR3 amino acids: CASSPRQRSIYEQYF. The DNA for the CDR3 is TGCGCCAGCAGCCCGCGACAGAGGAGTATTTACGAGCAGTACTTC.